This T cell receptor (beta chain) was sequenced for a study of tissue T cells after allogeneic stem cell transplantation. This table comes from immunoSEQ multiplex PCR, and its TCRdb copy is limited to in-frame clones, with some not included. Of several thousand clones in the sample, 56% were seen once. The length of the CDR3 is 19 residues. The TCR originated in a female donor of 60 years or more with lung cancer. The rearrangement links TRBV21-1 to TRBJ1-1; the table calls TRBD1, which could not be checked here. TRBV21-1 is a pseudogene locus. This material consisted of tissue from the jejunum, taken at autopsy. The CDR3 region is CASSKGWSGTGYVRTEAFF. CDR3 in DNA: TGTGCCAGCAGCAAAGGGTGGTCAGGGACAGGGTATGTCCGCACTGAAGCTTTCTTT.